This T cell receptor beta chain derives from a study of blood T cells in healthy people across ages. Whole-study context: About one barcoded beta molecule per two T cells was captured by template switching. Study findings and constraints: Correlation between TCR beta diversity and naive T cell percentage was strong.

This clonotype came up a few times. Antigen specificity is unknown. Together with a sample-barcoded 5' primer, a J-beta primer mix was included in a second PCR lasting about 6 to 11 cycles. Each CDR3 protein is one row after TCRdb ran MiXCR on the 5' RACE reads. The data show under 750,000 distinct CDR3 sequences, roughly 48% seen once. In germline, CDR1 is MNHEY, CDR2 SMNVEV (reference sequence). The CDR3 is made up of 15 amino acids. Trimming pared 2 bases from V and 0 bases from J, leaving 9 bases between. The authors isolated at least 6 million PBMCs per sample. The V and J genes are TRBV27 and TRBJ2-3; D gene ambiguous. The origin of this receptor is an elderly man in good health. Sample: blood. The CDR3 here is CASSLRPLSTDTQYF. The DNA of the CDR3 is TGTGCCAGCAGTTTAAGGCCTTTGAGCACAGATACGCAGTATTTT.